This TCR beta chain was recorded in a study of OX40 agonist ivuxolimab in advanced cancers. The wider study: Three patients got partial responses; one had hepatocellular carcinoma and two had cutaneous melanoma. Study results and caveats: Averaging showed that CD8+ T cells had more expanded clones than CD4+ did. Partly responding patients at 0.1-3.0 mg/kg showed some of the smallest clonal expansion. Dose levels from 0.1 to 3.0 mg/kg saw CD4+ and CD8+ blood T cells expand clonally by week 6.

TCRdb keeps only in-frame clones here, not all; method: immunoSEQ multiplex PCR. The sample includes 85,000 to 100,000 clones, roughly 95% of them seen just once. As for this clone: As yet, its antigen is unknown.

The length of the CDR3 is 15 residues. Germline V gives CDR1 PRHDT, CDR2 FYEKMQ (reference sequence). V gave up 5 bases and J gave up 5 bases; unmatched junction bases: 9. The chain links TRBV13 to TRBJ1-2, with TRBD1 identical over 9 bases. The sequencing used CD4+ or CD8+ T cells sorted from blood, collected in a trial of the OX40 agonist ivuxolimab. The receptor was isolated from an adult with an advanced solid tumor such as melanoma, head and neck, liver or kidney cancer. The CDR3 nucleotides are TGTGCCAGCAGCACCCCATGGACAGGGGAATATGGCTACACCTTC. It codes for CASSTPWTGEYGYTF.